This T cell receptor (beta chain) was identified during a study of cytomegalovirus exposure and HLA in healthy donors. 13 Jbeta primers and 60 Vbeta primers were used for the PCR. The data were produced by immunoSEQ multiplex PCR, yet TCRdb's version contains in-frame clones alone and is incomplete. The sample includes about 160,000 clones, 80% of them seen just once. The TCR originated in a woman aged 50 to 65 in good health and CMV-seropositive. Sequenced material: PBMCs.

The CDR3 is CASHGGWETQYF. The CDR3 DNA reads as TGTGCCAGCCACGGGGGTTGGGAGACCCAGTACTTC. This chain links TRBV2 with TRBJ2-5, with D possibly being TRBD2 (6 bases). V was trimmed by 8 bases and J by 5 bases, leaving 12 bases between them. The CDR3 sequence is 12 residues long. The V gene's germline CDR1 is SNHLY and CDR2 FYNNEI.